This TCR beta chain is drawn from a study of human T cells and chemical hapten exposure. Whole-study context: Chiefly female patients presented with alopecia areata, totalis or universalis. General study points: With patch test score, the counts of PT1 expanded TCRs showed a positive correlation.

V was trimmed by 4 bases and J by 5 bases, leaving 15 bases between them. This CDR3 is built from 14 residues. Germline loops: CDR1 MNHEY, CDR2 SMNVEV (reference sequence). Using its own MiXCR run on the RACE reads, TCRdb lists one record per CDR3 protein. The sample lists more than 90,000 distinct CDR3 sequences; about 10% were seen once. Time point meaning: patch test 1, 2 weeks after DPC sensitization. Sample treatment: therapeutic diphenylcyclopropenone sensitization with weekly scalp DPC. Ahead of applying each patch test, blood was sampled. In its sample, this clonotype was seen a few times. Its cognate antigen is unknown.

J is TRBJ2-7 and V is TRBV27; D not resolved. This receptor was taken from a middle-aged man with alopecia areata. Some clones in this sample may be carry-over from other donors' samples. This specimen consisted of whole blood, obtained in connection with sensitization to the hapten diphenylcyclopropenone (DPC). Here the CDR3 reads CASSYLGQSHEQYF. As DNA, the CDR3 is TGTGCCAGCAGTTACCTAGGCCAGAGCCACGAGCAGTACTTC.